These T cell receptor beta chains were read from a single sample in a study of blood T cell repertoires in COVID-19. The data were produced by immunoSEQ multiplex PCR, yet TCRdb's version contains in-frame clones alone and is incomplete. The sample lists 150,000 to 200,000 clones; around 86% were seen once. The sequenced material came from peripheral blood. The receptors shown here come from a man in his 70s with acute or convalescent COVID-19. The CDR3 runs from the conserved cysteine through the conserved F or W. The order of the fields is D gene, clone size, V gene, J gene, CDR3 DNA, CDR3 protein. A D gene is named only where the DNA matches it firmly. Size is stated for part of the rows, as once, few or many counts, or as a class when the clone is expanded.

.	.	TRBV28	TRBJ2-3	TGTGCCAGCAGTTTTGAGGGAGAGGGCACAGATACGCAGTATTTT	CASSFEGEGTDTQYF
TRBD1	.	TRBV6-2/TRBV6-3	TRBJ1-2	TGTGCCAGCAGTTACCGAACCGGGACAGGGCTTAACTATGGCTACACCTTC	CASSYRTGTGLNYGYTF
.	.	TRBV4-2	TRBJ2-1	TGTGCCAGCAGCCAATTTCGGGAGCCCCACAATGAGCAGTTCTTC	CASSQFREPHNEQFF
.	.	TRBV6-4	TRBJ1-4	TGTGCCAGCAGTGACCCCACAGAAAAACTGTTTTTT	CASSDPTEKLFF
TRBD1	.	TRBV19	TRBJ2-5	TGTGCCAGTAGTCGGATTACAGGGGGCAGGGAGACCCAGTACTTC	CASSRITGGRETQYF
TRBD2	.	TRBV18	TRBJ2-7	TGTGCCAGCTCACCGAGGAGAGCGGGAGGCTTAGAGCACGAGCAGTACTTC	CASSPRRAGGLEHEQYF
TRBD1	.	TRBV7-2	TRBJ2-2	TGTGCCAGCAGCTTAGCGCCTGCAGGGGGCCGCACCGGGGAGCTGTTTTTT	CASSLAPAGGRTGELFF
TRBD1	once	TRBV2	TRBJ2-1	TGTGCCACCCCCAGCAGGGGGCAGGGGGCGCCCCAGTTCTTC	CATPSRGQGAPQFF
.	.	TRBV10-1	TRBJ2-2	TGCGCCAGCAACAGGGCAACCGGGGAGCTGTTTTTT	CASNRATGELFF
.	.	TRBV2	TRBJ2-5	TGTGCCAGCAGCCGGACGGACTCACTACTAGAGGAGACCCAGTACTTC	CASSRTDSLLEETQYF
.	.	TRBV5-4	TRBJ1-2	TGTGCCAGCAGCCCCCCCCACAGTGCCTATGGCTACACCTTC	CASSPPHSAYGYTF
.	once	TRBV28	TRBJ2-2	TGTGCCGGAGGACAGTTGAACACCGGGGAGCTGTTTTTT	CAGGQLNTGELFF
TRBD1	few	TRBV4-1	TRBJ1-2	TGCGCCAGCAGCCAAGGTCCGGGACAGACCTATGGCTACACCTTC	CASSQGPGQTYGYTF
TRBD1	.	TRBV28	TRBJ1-5	TGTGCCACCCTAGGGGGCTCTAGCAATCAGCCCCAGCATTTT	CATLGGSSNQPQHF
TRBD1	.	TRBV27	TRBJ1-5	TGTGCCAGCAGAAGGACAGGGGTCGATAGCAATCAGCCCCAGCATTTT	CASRRTGVDSNQPQHF
.	.	TRBV4-3	TRBJ2-1	TGCGCCAGCAGCCAAAGGGCGGGTAATGAGCAGTTCTTC	CASSQRAGNEQFF
TRBD1	once	TRBV7-9	TRBJ1-5	TGTGCCAGCAGCCCCTCAGGGGGTCAGCCCCAGCATTTT	CASSPSGGQPQHF
.	.	TRBV24-1	TRBJ2-1	TGTGCCACCAGTGCATTCAGCGTAAATGAGCAGTTCTTC	CATSAFSVNEQFF
TRBD1	.	TRBV5-8	TRBJ2-1	TGTGCCAGCAGCTTGGCCAAAGGGACAGCCCACCTGAGCTCCTACAATGAGCAGTTCTTC	CASSLAKGTAHLSSYNEQFF
TRBD2	.	TRBV7-2	TRBJ2-7	TGTGCCAGCAGCTTAGCGAAAGCGGGGGGCCTCGTGGGAGAGCAGTACTTC	CASSLAKAGGLVGEQYF
.	.	TRBV15	TRBJ1-1	TGTGCCACCAGCAGAGATCCTAGGGGCACTGAAGCTTTCTTT	CATSRDPRGTEAFF
.	once	TRBV3-1/TRBV3-2	TRBJ1-4	TGTGCCAGCAGACACAGTAACGCTAATGAAAAACTGTTTTTT	CASRHSNANEKLFF
TRBD1	.	TRBV7-6	TRBJ2-3	TGTGCCAGCAGCGACAGGGAACGTTTAACAGATACGCAGTATTTT	CASSDRERLTDTQYF
.	.	TRBV5-5	TRBJ2-7	TGTGCCAGCAGCTTGGGGGACTTCTACGAGCAGTACTTC	CASSLGDFYEQYF
TRBD1	.	TRBV4-1	TRBJ1-3	TGCGCCAGCAGCCGAGACAGGGTTGGAAACACCATATATTTT	CASSRDRVGNTIYF